This T cell receptor beta chain originates from a study of T cell responses to AZD1222 COVID-19 vaccine (dated by TCRdb to the early 2020s). Describing the broader study: AZD1222 recipients given second doses at about 4 weeks or at about 12 weeks were pooled, since spike-specific TCR depth and breadth were not found to differ between the two schedules. Trial participants were enrolled by age into subgroups of 18-55, 56-69 and 70-plus years, and about 150, 27 and 61 TCR-sequenced participants, respectively, were included in these subgroups. TCR sequencing was performed for 233 trial participants, of whom about 200 were given two doses of AZD1222 and around 26 were given two doses of MenACWY control vaccine.

The CDR3 regions of human TCRbeta chains were analyzed by immunosequencing. The source study handled its data this way. Repertoire TCRs were matched against a reference library of SARS-CoV-2-specific TCRs generated with the MIRA antigen-specificity platform. Breadth was defined as the fraction of unique TCRs that were SARS-CoV-2-associated. Depth was defined as the fraction of total T cells that were SARS-CoV-2-associated. Each spike-specific TCR was assigned to its reactive spike region and to a CD4 or CD8 class using the MIRA data. Log10-transformed breadth and depth values were compared by one-way ANOVA with Sidak's multiple comparisons tests. Imported from immuneACCESS, the table was reduced by TCRdb to in-frame sequences with V and J called. These copies leave out some clones; in studies compared against another copy, an unresolved V gene accounts for under half, and the cause of the remainder is not known. The D gene and trimming were derived from the DNA, and the V and J assignments and clone size from that table. Present in this sample are roughly 130,000 clones, about 86% of which were seen just once. The top ten hold more than 10% of the sample.

CDR1 ENHRY and CDR2 SYGVKD are derived from the germline V gene. V lost 0 bases and J lost 9 bases; the stretch between them is 8 bases long. Counted from cysteine to phenylalanine, this CDR3 has 12 amino acids. CDR3 DNA only is kept here, 36 bases in frame from base 1. The research as a whole found: Spike-specific TCR breadth and depth rose significantly after two AZD1222 doses compared with day 0 and with MenACWY recipients. Conclusions about previously exposed vaccinees were limited because only a handful of AZD1222 recipients were SARS-CoV-2 seropositive at baseline. Participants were mostly white British and included more females than males, and it was suggested by the authors that clonal diversity may have been underestimated. Epitopes outside the regions mutated in the B.1.351 and B.1.1.7 variants were reportedly recognized by nearly half of the unique spike-specific TCRs. Vaccine-associated CD4 TCRs spanned the whole spike protein, with dominant responses in regions 160-218 and 743-854. The 56-69-year group was small, and its depth increase did not reach significance, likely because of low power. Because no day 14 peak-response samples were available, repertoires were characterized only after the peak T cell response.

The sample's time point, from its label and the paper: baseline before first vaccination. The vaccinee samples were drawn from two UK trials, COV001 and COV002, one of which was a single-blind randomized controlled phase 2/3 trial testing AZD1222 (ChAdOx1 nCoV-19) in healthy adults. For TCRbeta chain sequencing, PBMC samples from trial participants were taken at day 0 and at day 28 after the second dose. With respect to this clone: The antigen this receptor binds is unknown. It has no much larger one-base neighbor in the sample; base qualities were not kept.

Sample: peripheral blood, taken on day 0 of AZD1222 vaccination. The chain uses TRBV10-3 and TRBJ1-1; no D gene is confidently identified. This TCR was recovered from an adult in good health. The CDR3 protein: CAISESLGKAFF. The DNA reads TGTGCCATCAGTGAGTCCTTAGGGAAAGCTTTCTTT.